This T cell receptor beta chain was identified in a study of vaccination and CD4 T cells after COVID-19. Regarding the study as a whole: It was found that, in convalescent patients, 304 of 307 vaccine-specific clones were spike mono-reactive.

Germline V gene lookup returns CDR1 MNHEY and CDR2 SVGEGT. The CDR3 is made up of 15 amino acids. With V trimmed by 8 bases and J by 8 bases, 12 bases remained unmatched. Cultured CD4+ T cell DNA was sequenced using the Oncomine TCR Beta short-read assay. TCRdb reanalysed the PCR reads using MiXCR and keeps one entry per CDR3 protein. The table includes approximately 12,000 distinct CDR3 sequences, 25% to 40% detected once. As regards this clonotype: What it recognizes is unknown.

Treatment specified: roughly nine-day PBMC culture with coronavirus spike peptide pools or control peptides (ViraFEST assay). T cells were expanded with peptide pools, and expanded clonotypes were identified by TCR sequencing. US Alpha, Beta and Delta variants postdated the positive PCR dates, which ran from March to December 2020. The sequenced sample was CD4+ T cells from blood, cultured in vitro, obtained after SARS-CoV-2 vaccination. The sequence was collected from a human donor who had recovered from COVID-19. This chain joins TRBV6-2 or TRBV6-3 and TRBJ1-6, with TRBD1 matching over 7 bases. The CDR3 is CASRGRDSLHSPLHF. Here the CDR3 DNA reads TGTGCCAGCCGCGGCCGGGACAGCCTTCATTCACCCCTCCACTTT.